This TCR beta chain appears in the sequencing data of a study of blood T cell repertoires in COVID-19. This clone has a single count. Those who participated ranged in age from about 18 to 89 years and resided in approximately 23 US areas. Symptom resolution, clearance, or two negative PCRs marked the recovered donors of Cohort 3. Trimming took off 0 bases at V and 3 bases at J, with 9 bases between the two ends. The V gene's germline CDR1 is MNHNY and CDR2 SVGAGI (reference sequence). CDR3 size: 15 residues. Original analysis: Estimated nucleated cell counts came from reference gene primer amplification. Profiling relied on immunoSEQ multiplex PCR, and the TCRdb table lists in-frame clones only, not all of them. The V and J calls and clone size come from that table; D and trimming were worked out from the DNA. Here the sample spans 310,000 or so clones, roughly 86% being singletons.

The J gene is TRBJ1-3, the V gene TRBV6-6; no clear D gene. This receptor was taken from a woman aged 18-35 years who had recovered from COVID-19. Input material: PBMCs or T cells enriched from blood (not recorded which). CDR3 sequence reads: CASSYSFSFGNTIYF. DNA of the CDR3: TGTGCCAGCAGTTACTCCTTCAGTTTTGGAAACACCATATATTTT.